This TCR beta chain was identified during a study of shared clonotypes between healthy human individuals. Measured with immunoSEQ multiplex PCR; TCRdb has only the in-frame clones, and not every one. The sample includes about 2.4 million clones, roughly 93% of them seen just once. Germline CDR1 and CDR2: SQVTM and ANQGSEA. The length of the CDR3 is 15 residues. Trimming cost V 3 bases and J 2 bases, with 14 bases left between them. The chain uses TRBV29-1 and TRBJ2-1; TRBD2 is a possible D gene (5 bases). The source of this sequence is a man younger than 35 in good health. Some clones in this sample may be carry-over from other donors' samples. Specimen: naive CD4+ T cells from PBMCs. Subset in this sample: CD45RA+ positively selected. DNA of the CDR3: TGCAGCGTTGACGAGCGGTCCTTCCCCTACAATGAGCAGTTCTTC. Translation gives CSVDERSFPYNEQFF.